Given below is one T cell receptor beta chain in context. What it binds is unknown. Using immunoSEQ multiplex PCR, the repertoire was profiled, and TCRdb retains in-frame clones only, with some absent. This table holds 150,000 to 200,000 clones, 80% to 90% found once. The data were obtained in a study of lymphopenia after photon versus proton radiotherapy. Study results and caveats: Better survival with proton therapy was suggested as possible, not demonstrated. Post-nadir diversity loss with photons came from oligoclonal expansion, particularly CD8+ Temra cells. Relative stability marked proton patients; photon patients lost diversity and naive cells.

Germline V gene data show CDR1 as LNHDA and CDR2 as SQIVND (reference sequence). The V gene end was trimmed by 3 bases and the J gene end by 0 bases; junction bases not matched to a gene: 6. The CDR3 length is 17 residues. Sample: peripheral blood, taken from a patient treated with photon-based radiotherapy. The TCR was taken from a man aged 50-60 years with gastric cancer. The V and J genes are TRBV19 and TRBJ2-1, with 9 bases lining up with TRBD2. CDR3 protein: CASSMASGKSSYNEQFF. CDR3 bases: TGTGCCAGTAGTATGGCTAGCGGGAAAAGCTCCTACAATGAGCAGTTCTTC. Full variable domain (remainder filled in from reference TRBV19 and TRBJ2-1): DGGITQSPKYLFRKEGQNVTLSCEQNLNHDAMYWYRQDPGQGLRLIYYSQIVNDFQKGDIAEGYSVSREKKESFPLTVTSAQKNPTAFYLCASSMASGKSSYNEQFFGPGTRLTVL.